The 27 T cell receptor beta chains reported below all come from one sample, sequenced in a study of control samples from healthy donors and cancer patients. Data came from immunoSEQ multiplex PCR; TCRdb stores just in-frame clones and leaves some out. This table has more than 65,000 clones, about 87% appearing once. The sequenced material came from PBMCs. These receptor sequences come from an older woman with head and neck cancer.

The chain couples TRBV7-2 to TRBJ2-1; D unclear. In germline, CDR1 is SGHTA, CDR2 FQGNSA. This CDR3 is 16 amino acids long. V was shortened by 0 bases and J by 2 bases, with 11 bases between the two germline ends. For the CDR3, the DNA is TGTGCCAGCAGCTTAGCGGGTGTCCGAACCTACAATGAGCAGTTCTTC. Its translation is CASSLAGVRTYNEQFF. The full variable domain, in which reference TRBV7-2 and TRBJ2-1 provide the parts outside the CDR3, is GAGVSQSPSNKVTEKGKDVELRCDPISGHTALYWYRQSLGQGLEFLIYFQGNSAPDKSGLPSDRFSAERTGGSVSTLTIQRTQQEDSAVYLCASSLAGVRTYNEQFFGPGTRLTVL.

The chain has TRBV6-5 and TRBJ2-1; a weak D match, TRBD2 (5 bases). CDR3 length: 13 amino acids. Germline V gene lookup returns CDR1 MNHEY and CDR2 SVGAGI. Trimming pared 2 bases from V and 8 bases from J, leaving 10 bases between. The CDR3 region has the DNA TGTGCCAGCAGTTACACCCCCGGGGATGAGCAGTTCTTC. This sequence encodes CASSYTPGDEQFF.

The J gene is TRBJ2-1, the V gene TRBV6-5, with TRBD2 matching over 10 bases. The germline V gene encodes CDR1 MNHEY and CDR2 SVGAGI. The CDR3 extends over 15 amino acids. The junction had 8 bases not matched to a gene; V was cut back by 8 bases and J by 4 bases. This CDR3 is CASSIAGGPYNEQFF. In nucleotides, the CDR3 is TGTGCCAGCTCTATAGCGGGAGGCCCATACAATGAGCAGTTCTTC.

The V gene is TRBV28, the J gene TRBJ2-7, with D possibly being TRBD2 (6 bases). Trimming took 6 bases from V and 4 from J, leaving 16 bases between them. The CDR3 spans 14 residues. The germline CDR1 and CDR2 sequences are MDHEN and SYDVKM. DNA for the CDR3: TGTGCCAGCAGCCTCATTCCCGGGAGTTACGAGCAGTACTTC. It yields the protein CASSLIPGSYEQYF.

This clone was counted a few times. This chain joins TRBV19 and TRBJ2-7; TRBD2 matches at 11 bases. Per germline, CDR1 LNHDA and CDR2 SQIVND (reference sequence). Trimming took 8 bases from V and 7 from J; bases not matched to a gene: 4. This CDR3 is 12 amino acids long. This CDR3 reads CASGTSGGEQYF. For the CDR3, the DNA is TGTGCCAGTGGGACTAGCGGCGGGGAGCAGTACTTC.

V and J are TRBV4-3 and TRBJ2-2; TRBD1 is a possible D gene (8 bases). This CDR3 contains 16 residues. Germline CDR1 is LGHNA and CDR2 is YSLEER. V was clipped by 0 bases and J by 6 bases, with 14 bases between them. CDR3 loop: CASSQDTGGVAGELFF. The CDR3 coding sequence is TGCGCCAGCAGCCAAGATACAGGGGGGGTGGCCGGGGAGCTGTTTTTT.

This chain uses TRBV6-5 with TRBJ1-1, with 7 positions matching TRBD1. V shed 6 bases, J shed 5 bases, and the junction held 9 bases outside the gene matches. The CDR3 consists of 14 residues. Germline CDR1 and CDR2: MNHEY and SVGAGI. CDR3 protein: CASRNLQGSTEAFF. Written as DNA, the CDR3 is TGTGCCAGCAGAAACCTACAGGGGTCGACTGAAGCTTTCTTT.

This rearrangement joins TRBV19 to TRBJ2-6; D remains ambiguous. Germline V gene sequence: CDR1 LNHDA, CDR2 SQIVND (reference sequence). The CDR3 covers 20 residues. Trimming removed 0 bases from V and 1 base from J, with 19 bases in between. This chain's CDR3 is CASSIDPDHLVRSGANVLTF. In nucleotides, the CDR3 is TGTGCCAGTAGTATAGATCCGGACCACCTCGTCAGGTCTGGGGCCAACGTCCTGACTTTC.

The chain recombines TRBV11-2 with TRBJ2-1, with 12 bases lining up with TRBD2. CDR1 and CDR2 (germline): SGHAT, FQNNGV. The CDR3 consists of 16 residues. With 2 bases clipped from V and 6 bases from J, the junction kept 5 bases outside the gene matches. CDR3 in amino acids: CASSLTSGRPLNEQFF. The DNA of the CDR3 is TGTGCCAGCAGCTTAACTAGCGGGAGGCCCCTCAATGAGCAGTTCTTC.

The chain joins TRBV14 to TRBJ1-3; D call uncertain. The CDR3 runs to 16 residues. Trimming shortened V by 5 bases and J by 0 bases, and 14 bases separated the two germline ends. Germline values: CDR1 SGHDN, CDR2 FVKESK. The CDR3 DNA sequence: TGTGCCAGCAGCTCCATGCAGTCGAGCTCTGGAAACACCATATATTTT. Protein sequence: CASSSMQSSSGNTIYF.

The chain joins TRBV19 to TRBJ1-3, with D possibly being TRBD1 (6 bases). V was clipped by 4 bases and J by 0 bases, with 10 bases between them. The CDR3 length is 15 residues. Looked up from germline, CDR1 is LNHDA and CDR2 is SQIVND (reference sequence). The CDR3, as DNA: TGTGCCAGTAGTACTCGGACAGTCTCTGGAAACACCATATATTTT. It specifies CASSTRTVSGNTIYF.

This clone was counted only a few times. The chain uses TRBV5-1 and TRBJ2-7; 8 bases align to TRBD2. Trimming removed 0 bases from V and 3 bases from J; junction bases left unmatched: 8. CDR1 is SGHRS, CDR2 YFSETQ, per germline. The CDR3 covers 16 residues. CDR3 coding DNA: TGCGCCAGCAGCTTGGGAAAAGCGGGAGTGGTCTACGAGCAGTACTTC. Translating gives CASSLGKAGVVYEQYF.

The V call is TRBV3-1 (or the pseudogene TRBV3-2), the J call TRBJ2-3, with TRBD1 matching 10 bases. The CDR3 consists of 15 residues. Germline CDR1 and CDR2: LGHDT and YNNKEL (reference sequence). Trimming removed 2 bases from V and 4 bases from J; junction bases left unmatched: 3. The CDR3 sequence: CASSQRDRGADTQYF. The DNA of the CDR3 is TGTGCCAGCAGCCAACGGGACAGGGGTGCAGATACGCAGTATTTT.

The chain uses TRBV11-2 and TRBJ2-3; D gene uncertain. The CDR3 has 13 amino acids. Trimming removed 2 bases from V and 4 bases from J, with 7 bases in between. CDR1 and CDR2 (germline): SGHAT, FQNNGV. The CDR3 region is CASSLYRADTQYF. The CDR3 coding sequence is TGTGCCAGCAGCTTATACCGCGCAGATACGCAGTATTTT.

J is TRBJ2-5 and V is TRBV4-1; D possibly corresponds to TRBD2 (5 bases). The ends were cut back, 0 bases at V and 3 bases at J, with 8 bases in the middle. The CDR3 totals 14 residues. Germline loops: CDR1 MGHRA, CDR2 YSYEKL. DNA of the CDR3: TGCGCCAGCAGCCAAGAGGAGAGGGAAGAGACCCAGTACTTC. This translates into CASSQEEREETQYF.

V is TRBV10-1 and J is TRBJ1-4, with D perhaps matching TRBD1 (5 bases). Between the trimmed V and J ends, which lost 0 bases and 11 bases, there was a span of 10 bases. CDR3 length: 13 residues. Germline values: CDR1 WNHNN, CDR2 SYGVQD (reference sequence). CDR3 sequence reads: CASSESYRSKLFF. The CDR3 bases are TGCGCCAGCAGTGAGTCTTACAGGAGTAAACTGTTTTTT.

This chain links TRBV5-1 with TRBJ2-5; D gene unclear. The CDR3 has 14 amino acids. Germline-derived CDR1 and CDR2 are SGHRS and YFSETQ. V lost 2 bases and J lost 4, with 12 bases in between. The CDR3 spells CASSLGPQRETQYF. CDR3 coding DNA: TGCGCCAGCAGCTTAGGCCCACAACGAGAGACCCAGTACTTC.

This clone was seen once. The chain is built from TRBV24-1 and TRBJ2-2, with a weak D call TRBD2 (8 bases). Trimming stripped 9 bases from V and 2 bases from J, with 15 bases between. Germline V gene lookup returns CDR1 KGHDR and CDR2 SFDVKD. This CDR3 has 15 residues. The CDR3 loop is CATGPGGGNTGELFF. CDR3 bases: TGTGCCACCGGCCCGGGAGGGGGCAACACCGGGGAGCTGTTTTTT.

The gene calls are TRBV5-1 and TRBJ2-2; TRBD1 agrees at 8 bases. V dropped 4 bases and J dropped 4; count of bases not matched to a gene: 9. CDR1 and CDR2 (germline): SGHRS, YFSETQ. The CDR3 sequence is 16 residues long. The CDR3 region has the DNA TGCGCCAGCAGCCCACACTCAGGGGGCCTCACCGGGGAGCTGTTTTTT. It is translated as CASSPHSGGLTGELFF.

V usage is TRBV6-5 and J usage is TRBJ2-7; D might be TRBD1 (6 bases). Between the trimmed V and J ends, which lost 6 bases and 5 bases, there was a span of 11 bases. The CDR3 spans 12 residues. Germline-derived CDR1 and CDR2 are MNHEY and SVGAGI. As DNA, the CDR3 is TGTGCCAGCAGAACACAGGGCGACGAGCAGTACTTC. It specifies CASRTQGDEQYF.

This clone occurred a few times. V is TRBV3-1 (or the pseudogene TRBV3-2) and J is TRBJ1-3; D not resolved. Germline loops: CDR1 LGHDT, CDR2 YNNKEL (reference sequence). The CDR3 length is 13 residues. V gave up 2 bases and J gave up 2 bases, with 4 bases separating them. The CDR3, as DNA: TGTGCCAGCAGCCAACAGGCTGGAAACACCATATATTTT. It is translated as CASSQQAGNTIYF.

This clone was detected a few times. The V gene is TRBV5-4, the J gene TRBJ2-3, with a weak D call TRBD2 (5 bases). CDR3 length: 13 amino acids. Between the trimmed V and J ends, which lost 0 bases and 5 bases, there was a span of 7 bases. Germline lookup yields CDR1 SGHNT and CDR2 YYREEE (reference sequence). CDR3 sequence reads: CASSLARGDTQYF. CDR3 coding DNA: TGTGCCAGCAGCTTGGCCCGGGGAGATACGCAGTATTTT. Variable domain in full (rest from reference TRBV5-4 and TRBJ2-3): ETGVTQSPTHLIKTRGQQVTLRCSSQSGHNTVSWYQQALGQGPQFIFQYYREEENGRGNFPPRFSGLQFPNYSSELNVNALELDDSALYLCASSLARGDTQYFGPGTRLTVL.

This chain uses TRBV11-2 with TRBJ2-2, with D possibly called TRBD1 or TRBD2 (5 bases each). This CDR3 is 13 amino acids long. V was trimmed by 7 bases and J by 7 bases, leaving 13 bases between them. Germline loops: CDR1 SGHAT, CDR2 FQNNGV. This chain's CDR3 is CASTIMGVGELFF. The CDR3 nucleotides read TGTGCCAGCACTATTATGGGGGTCGGGGAGCTGTTTTTT.

The chain couples TRBV15 to TRBJ2-7; D not resolved. The V and J ends lost 1 base and 3 bases respectively, with 4 bases between them. The CDR3 covers 12 residues. Germline V gives CDR1 LNHNV, CDR2 YYDKDF (reference sequence). The CDR3 DNA reads as TGTGCCACCAGCAGAGGTTACTACGAGCAGTACTTC. It codes for CATSRGYYEQYF.

The chain employs TRBV6-5 and TRBJ2-1, with a tentative D call TRBD2 (6 bases). This CDR3 region has 15 residues. Between the trimmed V and J ends, which lost 3 bases and 1 base, there was a span of 10 bases. Germline V gene sequence: CDR1 MNHEY, CDR2 SVGAGI. The CDR3 region has the DNA TGTGCCAGCAGTTATACGGGAGTATCCTACAATGAGCAGTTCTTC. Translating gives CASSYTGVSYNEQFF.

The genes are TRBV18 and TRBJ2-7, with 7 bases that match TRBD1. Germline-derived CDR1 and CDR2 are KGHSH and LQKENI. This CDR3 has 15 residues. Losses at the gene ends were 0 bases for V and 3 bases for J; bases not matched to a gene: 5. The CDR3 here is CASSPPGDSGYEQYF. The CDR3 DNA follows: TGTGCCAGCTCACCACCGGGGGACAGTGGCTACGAGCAGTACTTC.

V is TRBV19 and J is TRBJ1-1; a weak D match, TRBD1 (6 bases). The CDR3 totals 14 residues. Germline loops: CDR1 LNHDA, CDR2 SQIVND (reference sequence). Trimming pared 4 bases from V and 5 bases from J, leaving 14 bases between. The CDR3, as DNA: TGTGCCAGTAGTAAAAACAGGGAGCGTACTGAAGCTTTCTTT. It specifies CASSKNRERTEAFF.